The T cell receptor beta chain under discussion was sequenced for a study of human T cells and chemical hapten exposure. Study-level results: Because they had alopecia, donors may respond immunologically unlike healthy people.

With 3 bases removed from V and 4 bases from J, the gap between germline ends came to 19 bases. The germline V gene encodes CDR1 LNHNV and CDR2 YYDKDF (reference sequence). This CDR3 is built from 16 residues. Each CDR3 protein is one row after TCRdb ran MiXCR on the RACE reads. Among about 380,000 distinct CDR3 sequences, approximately 5.1% were seen once, and the ten largest hold 2.6%. Specified time point: pre-sensitization, week 0. Documented treatment: therapeutic diphenylcyclopropenone sensitization with weekly scalp DPC. RNA extraction used unfractionated whole blood as the source of total RNA. The sample holds a few counts of this clonotype. The antigen is not known.

This clonotype originated in a woman in her forties or fifties with alopecia areata. Some clones in this sample may be carry-over from other donors' samples. V and J are TRBV15 and TRBJ2-7; possible D gene TRBD1, 6 bases. The source material was whole blood, sampled in connection with sensitization to the hapten diphenylcyclopropenone (DPC). CDR3 in DNA: TGTGCCACCAGCAGTCGGACAGCCATCTGGACTTACGAGCAGTACTTC. Protein product: CATSSRTAIWTYEQYF. The variable domain in full, completed from reference TRBV15 and TRBJ2-7, reads DAMVIQNPRYQVTQFGKPVTLSCSQTLNHNVMYWYQQKSSQAPKLLFHYYDKDFNNEADTPDNFQSRRPNTSFCFLDIRSPGLGDTAMYLCATSSRTAIWTYEQYFGPGTRLTVT.